Listed here are 20 T cell receptor beta chains from one sample, sequenced in a study of blood T cell repertoires in COVID-19. Sequencing used immunoSEQ multiplex PCR; TCRdb keeps in-frame clones, though not all of them. The sample records some 65,000 clones, roughly 75% being singletons. The sequenced material came from peripheral blood. Source of these receptors: a human donor in a cohort sampled during active COVID-19.

This clone has only a few counts. This chain joins TRBV2 and TRBJ2-7; no clear D. Germline V gives CDR1 SNHLY, CDR2 FYNNEI. The ends were cut back, 8 bases at V and 2 bases at J, with 10 bases in the middle. This CDR3 has 12 amino acids. In nucleotides, the CDR3 is TGTGCCAGCGGTCGCGAGACCTACGAGCAGTACTTC. The encoded protein is CASGRETYEQYF. Using reference TRBV2 and TRBJ2-7 for the parts outside the CDR3, the full variable domain is EPEVTQTPSHQVTQMGQEVILRCVPISNHLYFYWYRQILGQKVEFLVSFYNNEISEKSEIFDDQFSVERPDGSNFTLKIRSTKLEDSAMYFCASGRETYEQYFGPGTRLTVT.

The V gene is TRBV27, the J gene TRBJ1-5; 9 bases match TRBD1. With V trimmed by 6 bases and J by 3 bases, 6 bases remained unmatched. Germline V gene sequence: CDR1 MNHEY, CDR2 SMNVEV (reference sequence). There are 15 residues in the CDR3. The CDR3 nucleotides read TGTGCCAGCAGGGAGACAGGGGGAAACAATCAGCCCCAGCATTTT. Its protein product is CASRETGGNNQPQHF.

The chain employs TRBV7-2 and TRBJ2-7, with 7 bases that match TRBD1. Germline CDR1 and CDR2: SGHTA and FQGNSA. The CDR3 is 15 residues long. Trimming at V came to 5 bases and at J to 0 bases, leaving 7 bases not matched to a gene. CDR3 amino acids: CASSPQQGSSYEQYF. The CDR3 nucleotides are TGTGCCAGCAGCCCACAACAGGGGAGCTCCTACGAGCAGTACTTC.

This clone was seen only a few times. In DNA, the CDR3 is TGTGCCAGCAGCCAACGGACTAGCGGGCACAATGAGCAGTTCTTC. Its translation is CASSQRTSGHNEQFF. The chain employs TRBV3-1 (or the pseudogene TRBV3-2) and TRBJ2-1; 11 nucleotides agree with TRBD2. J was trimmed by 5 bases and V by 2 bases; bases with no gene match: 2. The CDR3 is 15 amino acids. The germline V gene encodes CDR1 LGHDT and CDR2 YNNKEL (reference sequence).

As concerns this clone: This CDR3 is also generated by other DNA sequences in the sample. The V gene is TRBV2, the J gene TRBJ2-7; maybe TRBD1 (5 bases). V shed 0 bases and J shed 6 bases, with 9 bases lying between them. CDR1 is SNHLY, CDR2 FYNNEI, per germline. The CDR3 consists of 13 residues. The CDR3 region is CASSEALGVEQYF. The DNA of the CDR3 is TGTGCCAGCAGTGAAGCCTTAGGGGTCGAGCAGTACTTC.

CDR3 loop: CASSSTSDGIQYF. CDR3 DNA: TGTGCCAGCAGCTCCACTAGCGACGGCATTCAGTACTTC. The rearrangement joins TRBV7-2 to TRBJ2-4; the match to TRBD2 covers 7 bases. The trim removed 4 bases at V and 9 bases at J, leaving 6 bases unmatched. The CDR3 loop spans 13 amino acids. Germline-derived CDR1 and CDR2 are SGHTA and FQGNSA.

The V and J genes are TRBV28 and TRBJ2-2, with 7 positions matching TRBD2. The CDR3 spans 14 residues. Germline V gene sequence: CDR1 MDHEN, CDR2 SYDVKM. V lost 8 bases and J lost 6; bases outside the gene matches: 9. For the CDR3, the DNA is TGTGCCAGCCTTATAACGGGGGGAGCCGGGGAGCTGTTTTTT. The encoded protein is CASLITGGAGELFF.

The chain recombines TRBV15 with TRBJ2-7, with D possibly being TRBD1 (5 bases). The CDR3 covers 15 residues. From germline, CDR1 is LNHNV and CDR2 YYDKDF (reference sequence). Between the trimmed V and J ends, which lost 0 bases and 7 bases, there was a span of 16 bases. This CDR3 is CATSRDRGSVVEQYF. DNA of the CDR3: TGTGCCACCAGCAGAGATAGGGGAAGCGTTGTGGAGCAGTACTTC.

The V and J genes are TRBV19 and TRBJ2-1; 9 nucleotides line up with TRBD2. Germline V gene sequence: CDR1 LNHDA, CDR2 SQIVND (reference sequence). The CDR3 is 16 residues long. After removal of 3 bases from V and 3 bases from J, the junction contained 6 bases not matched to a gene. The CDR3 is CASSIRRREGYNEQFF. In DNA, the CDR3 is TGTGCCAGTAGTATTCGTCGGCGGGAGGGCTACAATGAGCAGTTCTTC.

This sequence joins TRBV5-8 and TRBJ1-5; TRBD1 matches 8 bases. The trim removed 2 bases at V and 3 bases at J, leaving 10 bases unmatched. Germline V gives CDR1 SGHTS, CDR2 YDEGEE. There are 17 residues in the CDR3. The CDR3 region has the DNA TGTGCCAGCAGCTTCGGTGGGGGGACAGGCTCCAATCAGCCCCAGCATTTT. The encoded protein is CASSFGGGTGSNQPQHF.

CDR3 sequence (DNA): TGTGCCAGCTCAAGCAGGGAGGGCGTAAATTCACCCCTCCACTTT. This encodes CASSSREGVNSPLHF. The chain couples TRBV18 to TRBJ1-6; D is perhaps TRBD1 (5 bases). Trimming shortened V by 5 bases and J by 7 bases, and 15 bases separated the two germline ends. This CDR3 has 15 residues. CDR1 and CDR2 (germline): KGHSH, LQKENI.

The V and J genes are TRBV5-4 and TRBJ2-7; 9 nucleotides align to TRBD1. The germline V gene encodes CDR1 SGHNT and CDR2 YYREEE (reference sequence). The CDR3 length is 14 residues. V shed 2 bases, J shed 5 bases, and the junction held 5 bases outside the gene matches. CDR3 amino acids: CASSFQDRGHEQYF. The CDR3 DNA sequence: TGTGCCAGCAGCTTCCAGGACAGGGGCCACGAGCAGTACTTC.

The chain employs TRBV27 and TRBJ1-1, with D hard to call. The CDR3 covers 14 residues. The V end lost 4 bases, the J end lost 0 bases, and 9 bases lay between the germline ends. CDR1 and CDR2 from the germline V gene are MNHEY and SMNVEV (reference sequence). The CDR3 region is CASSYGSLNTEAFF. CDR3 coding DNA: TGTGCCAGCAGTTACGGGTCTCTGAACACTGAAGCTTTCTTT.

The rearrangement uses TRBV7-5 and TRBJ1-5. TRBV7-5 is termed a pseudogene. The CDR3 totals 14 residues. This chain's CDR3 is CARSLSAENQPQHF. CDR3 in DNA: TGTGCCAGAAGCTTATCTGCGGAGAATCAGCCCCAGCATTTT.

This clone was seen once. V usage is TRBV2 and J usage is TRBJ2-7; 11 bases are shared with TRBD2. From germline, CDR1 is SNHLY and CDR2 FYNNEI. The CDR3 has 14 amino acids. V was pared by 6 bases and J by 6 bases, with 7 bases of the junction left unmatched. This chain's CDR3 is CASSTSGRLSEQYF. CDR3 coding DNA: TGTGCCAGCAGCACTAGCGGGAGACTGTCCGAGCAGTACTTC.

This sequence joins TRBV5-5 and TRBJ2-7; the match to TRBD1 covers 8 bases. CDR3 length equals 14 residues. Losses at the gene ends were 0 bases for V and 6 bases for J; bases not matched to a gene: 5. The germline CDR1 and CDR2 sequences are SGHKS and YYEKEE (reference sequence). The CDR3 bases are TGTGCCAGCAGCTTGGACAGGGGGGCAGGCGAGCAGTACTTC. It translates to CASSLDRGAGEQYF.

The V call is TRBV25-1, the J call TRBJ2-7, with D possibly matching TRBD2 (5 bases). CDR1 is MGHDK, CDR2 SYGVNS, per germline. CDR3 length: 13 amino acids. The germline V and J ends were trimmed by 8 bases and 5 bases, with 16 bases remaining between them. The CDR3 DNA sequence: TGTGCCAGCCGACCGGCGGGTAAAGACGAGCAGTACTTC. This sequence encodes CASRPAGKDEQYF.

The chain joins TRBV5-1 to TRBJ2-2, with 14 nucleotides matching TRBD2. Germline V gene sequence: CDR1 SGHRS, CDR2 YFSETQ. J gave up 7 bases and V 2 bases, and 13 bases lay outside the gene matches. The CDR3 is 19 amino acids. The CDR3 nucleotides are TGCGCCAGCAGCTTCGGGACTAGCGGGAGACGTTCTTTGGGCGGGGAGCTGTTTTTT. Amino acid sequence: CASSFGTSGRRSLGGELFF.

This clone was detected a few times. The V and J genes are TRBV19 and TRBJ2-7, with no clear D. The CDR3 runs to 14 residues. The germline V and J ends were trimmed by 1 base and 9 bases, with 16 bases remaining between them. Germline V CDR1 and CDR2: LNHDA, SQIVND (reference sequence). The CDR3 DNA reads as TGTGCCAGTAGTATAGGAGGCCTCTCTTTCGCGCAGTACTTC. Its protein is CASSIGGLSFAQYF.

This clone came up a few times. This chain connects TRBV5-1 to TRBJ2-5; the match to TRBD2 covers 9 bases. This CDR3 is built from 15 residues. V trimming: 3 bases; J trimming: 2 bases; junction bases outside the gene matches: 5. From germline, CDR1 is SGHRS and CDR2 YFSETQ. CDR3 residues: CASSSGTSRQETQYF. The CDR3 bases are TGCGCCAGCAGCTCCGGGACTAGCCGGCAAGAGACCCAGTACTTC.